Presented here are 2 T cell receptor beta chains from one specimen sequenced in a study of cytomegalovirus exposure and HLA in healthy donors (TCRdb year 2017). Preparation of the library involved the immunoSEQ multiplex PCR assay. The source is immuneACCESS, and TCRdb retained only in-frame sequences with V and J called. Part of the clones is not carried over; for the studies checked, unresolved V genes explain less than half of this, and the remainder is unexplained. The sample table shows about 130,000 clones, and roughly 87% are seen once. The ten largest clones represent 8% to 9.5% of the sample. Source material: PBMCs. The receptors shown here come from a woman under 30 in good health and CMV-seropositive.

The genes are TRBV11-3 and TRBJ2-3, with D unclear. The V gene's germline CDR1 is SGHNT and CDR2 YENEEA. The CDR3 totals 14 residues. V was cut by 5 bases and J by 0 bases, with 9 bases left in between. CDR3 in amino acids: CASSPSESTDTQYF. The CDR3 DNA is TGTGCCAGCAGCCCAAGCGAGAGCACAGATACGCAGTATTTT.

Here the CDR3 DNA reads TGTGCCAGCAGCCCGTGGACAGGGAGCGGCTACACCTTC. Its protein product is CASSPWTGSGYTF. The V call is TRBV7-2, the J call TRBJ1-2; TRBD1 matches at 8 bases. The junction had 7 bases not matched to a gene; V was cut back by 5 bases and J by 8 bases. This CDR3 contains 13 residues. Germline V gene lookup returns CDR1 SGHTA and CDR2 FQGNSA.